A single sample gave rise to the 15 T cell receptor beta chains below, sequenced in a study of radiotherapy plus CTLA-4 blockade in lung cancer. TCRdb's copy holds only in-frame clones and misses some; the assay was immunoSEQ multiplex PCR. In the table there are approximately 78,000 clones, about 80% of which are singletons. Sequenced here: peripheral blood, sampled from a patient treated with radiotherapy plus ipilimumab. Receptor source: a human donor with non-small cell lung cancer who had a complete response to radiotherapy plus ipilimumab.

The chain combines TRBV27 with TRBJ2-1; 7 nucleotides line up with TRBD1. This CDR3 comprises 14 residues. Germline V gives CDR1 MNHEY, CDR2 SMNVEV (reference sequence). V was pared by 7 bases and J by 5 bases, with 8 bases of the junction left unmatched. CDR3 coding DNA: TGTGCCAGCACCTCCCAGACAGGGAACAATGAGCAGTTCTTC. It codes for CASTSQTGNNEQFF.

The genes are TRBV7-2 and TRBJ1-2; D is ambiguous. The ends were cut back, 3 bases at V and 8 bases at J, with 13 bases in the middle. This CDR3 spans 13 amino acids. CDR1 is SGHTA and CDR2 is FQGNSA in the germline V gene. In DNA, the CDR3 is TGTGCCAGCAGCTTCGACACAATGGCGGGCTACACCTTC. Encoded protein: CASSFDTMAGYTF.

This chain connects TRBV4-3 to TRBJ2-5; TRBD2 agrees at 11 bases. CDR1 is LGHNA and CDR2 is YSLEER in the germline V gene. The CDR3 runs 18 residues. Unmatched junction bases numbered 11, after V lost 0 bases and J lost 5 bases. The chain's CDR3 is CASSQESLAGGRRETQYF. DNA for the CDR3: TGCGCCAGCAGCCAAGAGTCGCTAGCGGGGGGCCGGAGGGAGACCCAGTACTTC.

The chain recombines TRBV6-4 with TRBJ2-1; 8 bases agree with TRBD1. Germline values: CDR1 MRHNA, CDR2 SNTAGT. The CDR3 length is 14 residues. Trimming took 4 bases from V and 7 from J; bases not matched to a gene: 6. CDR3 in DNA: TGTGCCAGCAGTGCGGACAGGGTTGGGAATGAGCAGTTCTTC. Translated: CASSADRVGNEQFF.

This clone appeared a few times. This sequence joins TRBV19 and TRBJ2-5, with D unresolved. Looked up from germline, CDR1 is LNHDA and CDR2 is SQIVND (reference sequence). The CDR3 covers 13 residues. Trimming pared 5 bases from V and 5 bases from J, leaving 12 bases between. The CDR3: CASSGNYAETQYF. CDR3 nucleotide sequence: TGTGCCAGTAGTGGCAACTACGCGGAGACCCAGTACTTC.

This clone was seen once. V gene TRBV6-1 combines with J gene TRBJ1-4; possible D gene TRBD1, 5 bases. The CDR3 is made up of 13 amino acids. Germline loops: CDR1 MNHNS, CDR2 SASEGT. V lost 6 bases, J lost 8 bases, and 13 bases lay in between. In DNA form, the CDR3 reads TGTGCCAGCAGGCGGGCAGGGATAGAAAAACTGTTTTTT. This codes for CASRRAGIEKLFF.

This chain links TRBV6-6 with TRBJ2-7; 8 nucleotides match TRBD2. The CDR3 is 15 amino acids. The V gene's germline CDR1 is MNHNY and CDR2 SVGAGI (reference sequence). Trimming at V came to 6 bases and at J to 5 bases, leaving 12 bases not matched to a gene. The CDR3 here is CASRSSQRGMNEQYF. The DNA of the CDR3 is TGTGCCAGCAGGTCCTCCCAGCGGGGGATGAACGAGCAGTACTTC.

The genes are TRBV7-2 and TRBJ1-1; no clear D. CDR3 size: 13 residues. V was cut by 2 bases and J by 5 bases, with 9 bases left in between. Looked up from germline, CDR1 is SGHTA and CDR2 is FQGNSA. The chain's CDR3 is CASSLSTGTEAFF. The CDR3 region has the DNA TGTGCCAGCAGCTTAAGCACTGGAACTGAAGCTTTCTTT.

The V and J genes are TRBV25-1 and TRBJ1-4; 10 nucleotides match TRBD1. In germline, CDR1 is MGHDK, CDR2 SYGVNS. CDR3 length equals 15 residues. Trimming cost V 5 bases and J 6 bases; bases outside gene matches: 6. Here the CDR3 DNA reads TGTGCCAGCAGTTACACCGGGACAGGGGATGAAAAACTGTTTTTT. Amino acid sequence: CASSYTGTGDEKLFF.

CDR3 bases: TGTGCCAGCAGCCCCAGTTCGGGAGGGTTCGGGGAGACCCAGTACTTC. Encoded protein: CASSPSSGGFGETQYF. The genes are TRBV11-2 and TRBJ2-5; TRBD2 aligns across 8 bases. This CDR3 contains 16 residues. After removal of 5 bases from V and 5 bases from J, the junction contained 13 bases not matched to a gene. Per the germline V gene, CDR1 is SGHAT and CDR2 is FQNNGV. The variable domain in full, completed from reference TRBV11-2 and TRBJ2-5, reads EAGVAQSPRYKIIEKRQSVAFWCNPISGHATLYWYQQILGQGPKLLIQFQNNGVVDDSQLPKDRFSAERLKGVDSTLKIQPAKLEDSAVYLCASSPSSGGFGETQYFGPGTRLLVL.

This chain links TRBV13 with TRBJ2-7, with a weak D call TRBD1 (5 bases). The V end was cut by 7 bases, the J end by 5 bases, with 15 bases between. CDR1 is PRHDT, CDR2 FYEKMQ, per germline (reference sequence). This CDR3 is built from 13 residues. For the CDR3, the DNA is TGTGCCAGCACGGAGCCAGGGATGGACGAGCAGTACTTC. Residues: CASTEPGMDEQYF.

This sequence joins TRBV7-9 and TRBJ2-7; D unclear. With 1 base removed from V and 1 base from J, the gap between germline ends came to 5 bases. CDR1 is SEHNR and CDR2 is FQNEAQ in the germline V gene (reference sequence). The CDR3 loop spans 13 amino acids. The CDR3 DNA follows: TGTGCCAGCAGCTTAGGGTGGTCCTACGAGCAGTACTTC. It yields the protein CASSLGWSYEQYF.

The genes are TRBV9 and TRBJ2-2, with D tentatively TRBD1 (5 bases). Germline lookup yields CDR1 SGDLS and CDR2 YYNGEE. Between the trimmed V and J ends, which lost 4 bases and 9 bases, there was a span of 13 bases. The CDR3 spans 13 residues. This chain's CDR3 is CASSPGPGRELFF. The CDR3 DNA is TGTGCCAGCAGCCCAGGGCCCGGTCGGGAGCTGTTTTTT.

This clone was detected only a few times. The CDR3 loop is CATSHSAYEQYV. The DNA of the CDR3 is TGTGCCACCAGCCACAGCGCCTACGAGCAGTACGTC. V gene TRBV15 combines with J gene TRBJ2-7; D is uncertain. Germline V gives CDR1 LNHNV, CDR2 YYDKDF (reference sequence). CDR3 length equals 12 residues. V was shortened by 5 bases and J by 2 bases, with 7 bases between the two germline ends.

The chain links TRBV5-1 to TRBJ1-2; D is undetermined. The CDR3 extends over 13 amino acids. Per the germline V gene, CDR1 is SGHRS and CDR2 is YFSETQ. The V and J ends lost 0 bases and 1 base respectively, with 4 bases between them. As DNA, the CDR3 is TGCGCCAGCAGCTTGGAGGGTAACTATGGCTACACCTTC. Its translation: CASSLEGNYGYTF.